This T cell receptor (beta chain) was captured in a study of PD-1 blockade in classical Hodgkin lymphoma. Whole-study context: Patients were dosed intravenously with nivolumab at 3 mg/kg every 2 weeks. Whole-study findings and limits: Sources of repertoire differences remain undefined, possibly disease activity or prior therapy. According to reports, newly diagnosed patients had lower baseline TCR diversity than healthy donors, and relapsed/refractory patients had lower baseline TCR diversity still.

The table came from immunoSEQ multiplex PCR; TCRdb's copy has only in-frame clones and leaves some out. The sample lists about 32,000 clones, 81% seen once, with about 18% in the top ten. Trimming pared 2 bases from V and 6 bases from J, leaving 14 bases between. The CDR3 is 14 residues long. Germline V gene lookup returns CDR1 SGHDT and CDR2 YYEEEE. On this clone itself: What it binds is unknown.

Time point here: cycle 4 day 1 (C4D1), after more than five weeks of nivolumab. Each patient experienced a relapse that followed autologous stem cell transplantation, and brentuximab vedotin exposure varied. The sequence was collected from a human donor with classical Hodgkin lymphoma. The V gene is TRBV5-6, the J gene TRBJ1-1; D may be TRBD1 (5 bases). The sequencing here drew on peripheral blood mononuclear cells (PBMCs), taken before the fourth cycle of nivolumab. This CDR3 reads CASSFPRDVAEAFF. The DNA for the CDR3 is TGTGCCAGCAGCTTTCCCAGGGATGTCGCTGAAGCTTTCTTT.